One T cell receptor (beta chain) is described in this entry. Sequencing was performed with immunoSEQ multiplex PCR; in TCRdb, only in-frame clones are kept and a portion is missing. The profile shows some 150,000 clones, 94% of them singletons. The entry originates in a study of control samples from healthy donors and cancer patients. Germline assignment: CDR1 SGHTA and CDR2 FQGNSA. The CDR3 loop spans 17 amino acids. V was clipped by 1 base and J by 2 bases, with 17 bases between them. The clonotype was recovered from a middle-aged man in good health. The specimen was blood. The J gene is TRBJ2-5, the V gene TRBV7-2, with a tentative D call TRBD2 (7 bases). The CDR3 sequence is CASSLGGGTSGQETQYF. The CDR3 bases are TGTGCCAGCAGCTTAGGGGGAGGGACATCCGGGCAAGAGACCCAGTACTTC.